One and the same sample provided the 29 T cell receptor beta chains below, sequenced in a study of T cell responses to AZD1222 COVID-19 vaccine. The table came from immunoSEQ multiplex PCR; TCRdb's copy has only in-frame clones and leaves some out. The data show approximately 150,000 clones, 90% seen once. Source: peripheral blood, taken 28 days after the second AZD1222 dose. Receptors were obtained from an adult who received the AZD1222 COVID-19 vaccine.

The chain is built from TRBV27 and TRBJ1-3; weak D call: TRBD1 (5 bases). This CDR3 is 13 amino acids long. Per the germline V gene, CDR1 is MNHEY and CDR2 is SMNVEV (reference sequence). The ends were cut back, 8 bases at V and 7 bases at J, with 15 bases in the middle. The CDR3 DNA reads TGTGCCAGCGGCCGGGACCCGGTTAACACCATATATTTT. It encodes CASGRDPVNTIYF.

The rearrangement joins TRBV28 to TRBJ1-1; 9 bases fit TRBD1. The CDR3 is 16 amino acids. In germline, CDR1 is MDHEN, CDR2 SYDVKM. Trimming removed 3 bases from V and 5 bases from J; junction bases left unmatched: 10. The chain's CDR3 is CASSLRGGQGGTEAFF. CDR3 in DNA: TGTGCCAGCAGTTTGCGAGGGGGACAGGGAGGTACTGAAGCTTTCTTT.

This clone was recorded once. V is TRBV30 and J is TRBJ1-3; D is unclear. The CDR3 has 13 amino acids. The ends were cut back, 0 bases at V and 0 bases at J, with 3 bases in the middle. Germline CDR1 and CDR2: GTSNPN and SVGIG (reference sequence). The CDR3 spells CAWSVSSGNTIYF. The CDR3 coding sequence is TGTGCCTGGAGTGTAAGCTCTGGAAACACCATATATTTT.

The rearrangement links TRBV19 to TRBJ1-5; D is perhaps TRBD1 (6 bases). Trimming took 10 bases from V and 0 from J, leaving 19 bases between them. The CDR3 consists of 16 residues. Germline values: CDR1 LNHDA, CDR2 SQIVND (reference sequence). DNA for the CDR3: TGTGCCACTTGTGGACAGAGTCAATATAGCAATCAGCCCCAGCATTTT. It is translated as CATCGQSQYSNQPQHF.

The V and J genes are TRBV19 and TRBJ2-2; 14 nucleotides align to TRBD2. The germline CDR1 and CDR2 sequences are LNHDA and SQIVND (reference sequence). Losses at the gene ends were 3 bases for V and 7 bases for J; bases not matched to a gene: 4. The CDR3 consists of 16 residues. Here the CDR3 reads CASSMGLAGAVGELFF. Here the CDR3 DNA reads TGTGCCAGTAGTATGGGACTAGCGGGAGCTGTCGGGGAGCTGTTTTTT.

This rearrangement joins TRBV5-4 to TRBJ2-7; 11 bases are shared with TRBD1. CDR1 and CDR2 (germline): SGHNT, YYREEE (reference sequence). The CDR3 totals 16 residues. V trimming: 2 bases; J trimming: 5 bases; junction bases outside the gene matches: 9. For the CDR3, the DNA is TGTGCCAGCAGCTTTGAACCGGGACAGGGGGGCAACGAGCAGTACTTC. Encoded protein: CASSFEPGQGGNEQYF.

This clone was detected only a few times. The V gene is TRBV4-3, the J gene TRBJ2-1; 8 nucleotides line up with TRBD1. The CDR3 consists of 15 residues. The germline V gene encodes CDR1 LGHNA and CDR2 YSLEER. V shed 5 bases, J shed 4 bases, and the junction held 7 bases outside the gene matches. The CDR3 loop is CASSGRTGRYNEQFF. Here the CDR3 DNA reads TGCGCCAGCAGCGGGCGGACAGGGAGATACAATGAGCAGTTCTTC.

V is TRBV3-1 (or the pseudogene TRBV3-2) and J is TRBJ2-3, with unresolved D. The CDR3 has 13 residues. With 1 base removed from V and 4 bases from J, the gap between germline ends came to 6 bases. CDR1 is LGHDT and CDR2 is YNNKEL in the germline V gene (reference sequence). The CDR3 nucleotides are TGTGCCAGCAGCCAAGTTTACCCAGATACGCAGTATTTT. Amino acid sequence: CASSQVYPDTQYF.

The DNA of the CDR3 is TGTGCCAGCAGCGTGATGACAGGTGTCACAGATACGCAGTATTTT. It yields the protein CASSVMTGVTDTQYF. This chain uses TRBV9 with TRBJ2-3; D possibly corresponds to TRBD1 (6 bases). The germline V and J ends were trimmed by 2 bases and 2 bases, with 12 bases remaining between them. This CDR3 has 15 residues. Germline CDR1 and CDR2: SGDLS and YYNGEE.

CDR3 in amino acids: CASSRAANYGYTF. In DNA, the CDR3 is TGTGCCAGCTCACGGGCCGCTAACTATGGCTACACCTTC. The V gene is TRBV18, the J gene TRBJ1-2; unclear D gene. This CDR3 contains 13 residues. From germline, CDR1 is KGHSH and CDR2 LQKENI. V was cut by 4 bases and J by 0 bases, with 6 bases left in between.

At least ten counts were recorded for this clone. V is TRBV7-5 and J is TRBJ2-5; TRBD1, as called in the table, went unchecked against the DNA. TRBV7-5 is marked as a pseudogene. The CDR3 length is 15 residues. CDR3 sequence reads: CARSSRAPDRETQYF. In DNA, the CDR3 is TGTGCCAGAAGCTCCCGTGCCCCAGACAGAGAGACCCAGTACTTC.

The CDR3 bases are TGTGCCAGCAGCACCCGACTAGCGGGAGTAACAGATACGCAGTATTTT. This translates into CASSTRLAGVTDTQYF. The rearrangement joins TRBV21-1 to TRBJ2-3; TRBD2 is the table's D call and was not checked against the DNA. TRBV21-1 is flagged as a pseudogene. The CDR3 totals 16 residues.

V is TRBV7-9 and J is TRBJ1-4; 8 positions agree with TRBD1. J was trimmed by 0 bases and V by 5 bases; bases with no gene match: 8. Germline assignment: CDR1 SEHNR and CDR2 FQNEAQ (reference sequence). The CDR3 is 17 amino acids. CDR3 in DNA: TGTGCCAGCAGCCCGACAGGGACAGGAGCAACTAATGAAAAACTGTTTTTT. As protein: CASSPTGTGATNEKLFF.

This chain connects TRBV18 to TRBJ1-1; D is possibly TRBD1 (5 bases). V lost 2 bases and J lost 7, with 14 bases in between. Germline V gene sequence: CDR1 KGHSH, CDR2 LQKENI. CDR3 size: 14 residues. Here the CDR3 DNA reads TGTGCCAGCTCACCATTGGTGGGGCAGGGTGAAGCTTTCTTT. Its translation is CASSPLVGQGEAFF.

The chain joins TRBV19 to TRBJ2-5, with TRBD2 identical over 7 bases. This CDR3 has 15 residues. Losses at the gene ends were 1 base for V and 5 bases for J; bases not matched to a gene: 7. CDR1 is LNHDA, CDR2 SQIVND, per germline (reference sequence). The CDR3 DNA follows: TGTGCCAGTAGTATAGGCGGGAGTTATAAGGAGACCCAGTACTTC. Translated, it gives CASSIGGSYKETQYF.

This chain uses TRBV7-9 with TRBJ1-2; 7 nucleotides align to TRBD1. The trim removed 3 bases at V and 5 bases at J, leaving 18 bases unmatched. Germline V gene lookup returns CDR1 SEHNR and CDR2 FQNEAQ (reference sequence). This CDR3 has 18 amino acids. DNA of the CDR3: TGTGCCAGCAGCTTCAAAGGGGTGGTACAGGGGCAGGAGTATGGCTACACCTTC. The encoded protein is CASSFKGVVQGQEYGYTF.

This sequence joins TRBV7-2 and TRBJ1-5, with D possibly TRBD1 on 5 matching bases. The V and J ends lost 1 base and 1 base respectively, with 14 bases between them. The CDR3 is made up of 17 amino acids. Germline CDR1 SGHTA, CDR2 FQGNSA. CDR3 DNA sequence: TGTGCCAGCAGCTTAGTTACAGGCCCATTGAGCAATCAGCCCCAGCATTTT. It is translated as CASSLVTGPLSNQPQHF.

The chain joins TRBV10-3 to TRBJ2-5; no definite D call. This CDR3 spans 16 amino acids. In germline, CDR1 is ENHRY, CDR2 SYGVKD. The V end was cut by 2 bases, the J end by 2 bases, with 15 bases between. The DNA for the CDR3 is TGTGCCATCAGTGAGAACGACGTGGGTAGACAAGAGACCCAGTACTTC. The encoded protein is CAISENDVGRQETQYF.

The V and J genes are TRBV19 and TRBJ2-3; D is unclear. The germline V and J ends were trimmed by 5 bases and 0 bases, with 9 bases remaining between them. The CDR3 sequence is 14 residues long. Germline-derived CDR1 and CDR2 are LNHDA and SQIVND (reference sequence). Here the CDR3 reads CASSLRSSTDTQYF. The CDR3, as DNA: TGTGCCAGTAGTCTCCGGTCTAGCACAGATACGCAGTATTTT. The whole variable domain, filled in from reference TRBV19 and TRBJ2-3, reads DGGITQSPKYLFRKEGQNVTLSCEQNLNHDAMYWYRQDPGQGLRLIYYSQIVNDFQKGDIAEGYSVSREKKESFPLTVTSAQKNPTAFYLCASSLRSSTDTQYFGPGTRLTVL.

This chain uses TRBV6-4 with TRBJ1-2; unclear D gene. The CDR3 contains 13 residues. V lost 2 bases and J lost 8, with 12 bases in between. The germline V gene has CDR1 MRHNA and CDR2 SNTAGT. DNA of the CDR3: TGTGCCAGCAGTGACGAGCCAGGTAGAGGCTACACCTTC. Translating gives CASSDEPGRGYTF.

The rearrangement uses TRBV19 and TRBJ1-5; maybe TRBD1 (5 bases). V lost 10 bases and J 2 bases, leaving 18 bases between the germline ends. In germline, CDR1 is LNHDA, CDR2 SQIVND (reference sequence). There are 15 residues in the CDR3. Here the CDR3 reads CATAPDSRGNQPQHF. The CDR3 DNA is TGTGCCACGGCTCCTGACAGCCGAGGCAATCAGCCCCAGCATTTT.

This sequence joins TRBV28 and TRBJ2-3; D unresolved. V lost 5 bases and J lost 3, with 6 bases in between. The germline gives CDR1 MDHEN, CDR2 SYDVKM. This CDR3 spans 12 amino acids. CDR3 region: CASSPGTDTQYF. CDR3 DNA sequence: TGTGCCAGCAGTCCCGGTACAGATACGCAGTATTTT.

The rearrangement uses TRBV3-1 (or the pseudogene TRBV3-2) and TRBJ2-1; 7 nucleotides line up with TRBD2. V lost 4 bases, J lost 7 bases, and 10 bases stayed unmatched. The germline V gene has CDR1 LGHDT and CDR2 YNNKEL (reference sequence). There are 15 residues in the CDR3. CDR3 amino acids: CASSLPGLKGNEQFF. The CDR3 nucleotides are TGTGCCAGCAGCCTGCCGGGACTAAAAGGAAATGAGCAGTTCTTC.

This clone appeared once. The chain uses TRBV11-2 and TRBJ2-1, with TRBD2 identical over 7 bases. CDR3 length: 14 residues. Germline CDR1 and CDR2: SGHAT and FQNNGV. The ends lost 7 bases at V and 7 bases at J; junction bases unmatched: 10. The CDR3 DNA reads as TGTGCCAGCACTGGACTAGAGCGCGGGAATGAGCAGTTCTTC. It translates to CASTGLERGNEQFF.

The rearrangement joins TRBV4-2 to TRBJ2-1; 9 bases line up with TRBD2. Germline assignment: CDR1 LGHNA and CDR2 YNFKEQ. The CDR3 is 16 amino acids. The V gene end was trimmed by 0 bases and the J gene end by 4 bases; junction bases not matched to a gene: 4. The CDR3 loop reads CASSQEGGRVYNEQFF. CDR3 bases: TGTGCCAGCAGCCAAGAAGGCGGGAGGGTTTACAATGAGCAGTTCTTC.

The rearrangement uses TRBV6-5 and TRBJ2-3; D might be TRBD2 (5 bases). V was pared by 0 bases and J by 4 bases, with 14 bases between. The CDR3 loop spans 16 amino acids. Germline CDR1 is MNHEY and CDR2 is SVGAGI. The DNA for the CDR3 is TGTGCCAGCAGTTACTCGGTTCACAGAGGGCCAGATACGCAGTATTTT. As protein: CASSYSVHRGPDTQYF.

The chain joins TRBV2 to TRBJ2-1; 7 positions match TRBD2. The CDR3 has 18 residues. J lost 8 bases, V lost 8 bases, and 24 bases had no gene match. CDR1 is SNHLY and CDR2 is FYNNEI in the germline V gene. The CDR3 nucleotides are TGTGCCAGCTTATCCCGACTGCGCGGGAGAAGACTACACGATGAGCAGTTCTTC. It yields the protein CASLSRLRGRRLHDEQFF.

On this clone: At the DNA level, this CDR3 is encoded by other sequences in the same sample as well. The chain couples TRBV5-4 to TRBJ2-7, with D uncertain. Germline CDR1 SGHNT, CDR2 YYREEE (reference sequence). This CDR3 has 13 residues. V shed 0 bases and J shed 7 bases, with 11 bases lying between them. The CDR3 reads CASSLVGLGEQYF. DNA of the CDR3: TGTGCCAGCAGCTTGGTGGGGTTGGGAGAGCAGTACTTC.

This chain connects TRBV19 to TRBJ1-5; D may be TRBD1 (5 bases). The CDR3 contains 14 residues. V was shortened by 7 bases and J by 6 bases, with 16 bases between the two germline ends. The V gene's germline CDR1 is LNHDA and CDR2 SQIVND (reference sequence). The CDR3 DNA reads TGTGCCAGTATTGGGCAGGGAGGACGTCAGCCCCAGCATTTT. This sequence encodes CASIGQGGRQPQHF.